This TCR beta chain comes out of a study of blood T cell repertoires in COVID-19. The CDR3 covers 13 residues. Trimming took 0 bases from V and 5 from J, leaving 7 bases between them. Germline V gene sequence: CDR1 MNHEY, CDR2 SVGAGI. Profiling relied on immunoSEQ multiplex PCR, and the TCRdb table lists in-frame clones only, not all of them. The table lists under 300,000 clones, about 88% of them singletons. V and J are TRBV6-5 and TRBJ1-2; TRBD1 might be the D (5 bases). The sample comprised peripheral blood. The clonotype originates from a woman between 40 and 55 years old who had recovered from COVID-19. The CDR3 loop is CASSYSEGYGYTF. In nucleotides, the CDR3 is TGTGCCAGCAGTTACTCGGAGGGGTATGGCTACACCTTC.